This record covers a single T cell receptor beta chain. The CDR3 is 15 amino acids. The V gene's germline CDR1 is SQVTM and CDR2 ANQGSEA. V lost 3 bases and J lost 0, with 15 bases in between. Here immunoSEQ multiplex PCR was the method, and the copy in TCRdb shows in-frame clones only, minus some. The sample includes 2 million to 2.5 million clones, more than 85% of them seen just once. The naive CD8 population came from CD45RO-negative cells selected for CCR7, without terminally differentiated effector memory CD45RA+ cells. This record comes from a study of shared clonotypes between healthy human individuals.

Source material: naive CD8+ T cells from PBMCs. V gene TRBV29-1 combines with J gene TRBJ2-7; D unresolved. This TCR was recovered from a man younger than 30 in good health. Some clones in this sample may be carry-over from other donors' samples. The CDR3 sequence: CSVEPTDGRSYEQYF. The CDR3 nucleotides are TGCAGCGTTGAGCCCACGGACGGACGCTCCTACGAGCAGTACTTC.